The next 21 T cell receptor beta chains were all read from a single sample in a study of cytomegalovirus exposure and HLA in healthy donors. Method: immunoSEQ multiplex PCR; TCRdb's copy keeps in-frame clones and lacks some. Of roughly 60,000 clones detected, 90% to 97% appear once; the ten largest clones hold 0.7% to 0.95%. The sample was PBMCs. The receptors stem from a man between 18 and 35 years old in good health and CMV-seronegative.

The chain combines TRBV2 with TRBJ2-1; D is perhaps TRBD2 (6 bases). The V gene's germline CDR1 is SNHLY and CDR2 FYNNEI. The length of the CDR3 is 15 residues. V was trimmed by 8 bases and J by 2 bases, leaving 16 bases between them. CDR3 nucleotide sequence: TGTGCCAGCTGCCCTTTCGGCGGGGCCTACAATGAGCAGTTCTTC. Translated: CASCPFGGAYNEQFF.

This sequence joins TRBV6-5 and TRBJ2-7, with 7 bases identical to TRBD1. Germline values: CDR1 MNHEY, CDR2 SVGAGI. CDR3 length equals 13 residues. The J segment lost 0 bases and the V segment lost 6 bases, leaving 2 bases of the junction unmatched. CDR3 nucleotides: TGTGCCAGCAGGACAGGGAGCTCCTACGAGCAGTACTTC. This sequence encodes CASRTGSSYEQYF.

The gene calls are TRBV28 and TRBJ1-3; possible D gene TRBD1, 5 bases. Germline V CDR1 and CDR2: MDHEN, SYDVKM. The CDR3 runs 15 residues. With 2 bases removed from V and 4 bases from J, the gap between germline ends came to 12 bases. The CDR3 DNA follows: TGTGCCAGCAGTTTAGGGGGGGGTAGGGGAAACACCATATATTTT. This gives the protein CASSLGGGRGNTIYF.

The V and J genes are TRBV28 and TRBJ1-5, with D possibly matching TRBD1 (6 bases). Germline V lookup: CDR1 MDHEN, CDR2 SYDVKM. V dropped 3 bases and J dropped 1 base, with 13 bases sitting between them. This CDR3 has 16 amino acids. This CDR3 reads CASSFRGIMSNQPQHF. The CDR3, as DNA: TGTGCCAGCAGTTTTAGGGGGATTATGAGCAATCAGCCCCAGCATTTT.

The chain has TRBV28 and TRBJ2-7; D possibly corresponds to TRBD2 (5 bases). The germline V gene encodes CDR1 MDHEN and CDR2 SYDVKM. The CDR3 extends over 15 amino acids. Between the trimmed V and J ends, which lost 2 bases and 2 bases, there was a span of 13 bases. This chain's CDR3 is CASSLGGRGTYEQYF. DNA for the CDR3: TGTGCCAGCAGTTTAGGCGGACGGGGAACCTACGAGCAGTACTTC.

This chain joins TRBV7-2 and TRBJ2-5, with a tentative D call TRBD2 (5 bases). CDR3 length equals 15 residues. CDR1 is SGHTA, CDR2 FQGNSA, per germline. V lost 1 base and J 2 bases, leaving 11 bases between the germline ends. The CDR3 nucleotides read TGTGCCAGCAGCTTAGGAGGGAGTCGGCAAGAGACCCAGTACTTC. It yields the protein CASSLGGSRQETQYF.

The CDR3 DNA reads as TGTGCCAGTAGCGGAGGACAGGGGTTTTATGAGCAGTACTTC. Protein sequence: CASSGGQGFYEQYF. V and J are TRBV19 and TRBJ2-7, with 9 bases matching TRBD1. Germline trimming cut 6 bases from V and 7 bases from J; bases unmatched to any gene: 10. Per the germline V gene, CDR1 is LNHDA and CDR2 is SQIVND (reference sequence). CDR3 length: 14 residues.

This clone appeared a single time. V gene TRBV6-5 combines with J gene TRBJ1-5; a possible D gene is TRBD1 (5 bases). With 2 bases removed from V and 0 bases from J, the gap between germline ends came to 8 bases. Germline-derived CDR1 and CDR2 are MNHEY and SVGAGI. The CDR3 extends over 15 amino acids. The CDR3 loop reads CASSYVQDSNQPQHF. The CDR3 region has the DNA TGTGCCAGCAGTTACGTACAGGATAGCAATCAGCCCCAGCATTTT.

The chain links TRBV2 to TRBJ2-3; 8 bases align to TRBD1. V lost 5 bases, J lost 0 bases, and 4 bases stayed unmatched. The CDR3 sequence is 15 residues long. The V gene's germline CDR1 is SNHLY and CDR2 FYNNEI. The CDR3, as DNA: TGTGCCAGCAGTATCCGGACAGGGAGCACAGATACGCAGTATTTT. Its protein is CASSIRTGSTDTQYF.

This CDR3 reads CASSLRQNTEAFF. In DNA form, the CDR3 reads TGCGCCAGCAGCCTCAGACAGAACACTGAAGCTTTCTTT. The chain has TRBV5-1 and TRBJ1-1; no firm D call. Between the trimmed V and J ends, which lost 4 bases and 1 base, there was a span of 8 bases. In germline, CDR1 is SGHRS, CDR2 YFSETQ. The CDR3 totals 13 residues.

This chain links TRBV7-2 with TRBJ2-7; TRBD2 matches at 12 bases. The CDR3 has 17 amino acids. CDR1 is SGHTA and CDR2 is FQGNSA in the germline V gene. The V and J ends lost 5 bases and 0 bases, in that order; junction bases with no gene match: 8. The CDR3 loop reads CASSLAGTSGLSYEQYF. CDR3 in DNA: TGTGCCAGCAGCCTGGCCGGGACTAGCGGGCTCTCCTACGAGCAGTACTTC.

The chain employs TRBV19 and TRBJ2-7, with D possibly TRBD2 on 6 matching bases. Trimming took off 1 base at V and 2 bases at J, with 6 bases between the two ends. The length of the CDR3 is 13 residues. CDR1 is LNHDA, CDR2 SQIVND, per germline (reference sequence). The DNA for the CDR3 is TGTGCCAGTAGTATAGGGGGGGCCTACGAGCAGTACTTC. Its protein is CASSIGGAYEQYF.

The rearrangement uses TRBV9 and TRBJ2-1, with D possibly matching TRBD2 (6 bases). This CDR3 has 15 residues. CDR1 SGDLS and CDR2 YYNGEE come from the germline V gene. V dropped 4 bases and J dropped 9 bases, with 20 bases sitting between them. The CDR3 sequence: CASSPGGVLGGEQFF. The CDR3 region has the DNA TGTGCCAGCAGCCCAGGAGGGGTTTTGGGTGGTGAGCAGTTCTTC. Drawing the rest from reference TRBV9 and TRBJ2-1, the complete variable domain is DSGVTQTPKHLITATGQRVTLRCSPRSGDLSVYWYQQSLDQGLQFLIQYYNGEERAKGNILERFSAQQFPDLHSELNLSSLELGDSALYFCASSPGGVLGGEQFFGPGTRLTVL.

The chain carries TRBV5-4 and TRBJ2-7; 8 bases agree with TRBD1. The CDR3 consists of 11 residues. Germline CDR1 SGHNT, CDR2 YYREEE (reference sequence). Trimming at V came to 7 bases and at J to 5 bases, leaving 2 bases not matched to a gene. The DNA of the CDR3 is TGTGCCAGCGACAGGGGCCACGAGCAGTACTTC. It specifies CASDRGHEQYF. Full variable domain (outside the CDR3, taken from reference TRBV5-4 and TRBJ2-7): ETGVTQSPTHLIKTRGQQVTLRCSSQSGHNTVSWYQQALGQGPQFIFQYYREEENGRGNFPPRFSGLQFPNYSSELNVNALELDDSALYLCASDRGHEQYFGPGTRLTVT.

The CDR3 is CASSERGAYGYTF. In DNA form, the CDR3 reads TGTGCCAGCAGTGAAAGGGGCGCCTATGGCTACACCTTC. The chain couples TRBV6-1 to TRBJ1-2; possibly TRBD1 for D (5 bases). The germline V gene has CDR1 MNHNS and CDR2 SASEGT. CDR3 length: 13 residues. V shed 2 bases and J shed 4 bases, with 8 bases lying between them.

V gene TRBV28 combines with J gene TRBJ2-7; 11 nucleotides match TRBD1. The trim removed 10 bases at V and 1 base at J, leaving 6 bases unmatched. Germline CDR1 and CDR2: MDHEN and SYDVKM. The CDR3 has 14 amino acids. In DNA, the CDR3 is TGTGCCACTTCGGGACAGGGGGTATCCTACGAGCAGTACTTC. This codes for CATSGQGVSYEQYF.

Worth noting for this clone: The junction departs from germline at one end; a sequencing error may be responsible. The chain carries TRBV7-2 and TRBJ2-7; tentative D call: TRBD1 (7 bases). The CDR3 is 13 residues long. The germline CDR1 and CDR2 sequences are SGHTA and FQGNSA. CDR3 loop: CASSLATGYEQYF. CDR3 coding DNA: TGTGCCAGCAGCCTAGCGACAGGGTACGAGCAGTACTTC.

The V call is TRBV4-2, the J call TRBJ2-5, with 8 bases lining up with TRBD1. V was clipped by 0 bases and J by 4 bases; unmatched bases: 7. Germline V gives CDR1 LGHNA, CDR2 YNFKEQ. The CDR3 consists of 16 residues. The CDR3 protein is CASSQDLGQGAETQYF. The CDR3, as DNA: TGTGCCAGCAGCCAAGATCTCGGGCAGGGGGCAGAGACCCAGTACTTC.

V usage is TRBV27 and J usage is TRBJ2-3, with 7 nucleotides matching TRBD1. J gave up 5 bases and V 6 bases, and 11 bases lay outside the gene matches. This CDR3 has 15 amino acids. Germline CDR1 and CDR2: MNHEY and SMNVEV (reference sequence). As DNA, the CDR3 is TGTGCCAGCAGAACAGGGGACCCGTTGTTAGATACGCAGTATTTT. Translating gives CASRTGDPLLDTQYF.

The V and J genes are TRBV6-5 and TRBJ1-4; D gene unclear. With 0 bases removed from V and 6 bases from J, the gap between germline ends came to 5 bases. Germline V gene data show CDR1 as MNHEY and CDR2 as SVGAGI. The CDR3 spans 13 residues. CDR3 in DNA: TGTGCCAGCAGTTACTCTGAGGATGAAAAACTGTTTTTT. Its translation is CASSYSEDEKLFF.

The chain combines TRBV4-2 with TRBJ2-1, with 8 bases lining up with TRBD2. Germline loops: CDR1 LGHNA, CDR2 YNFKEQ. Trimming cost V 1 base and J 10 bases; bases outside gene matches: 18. CDR3 size: 18 residues. The DNA of the CDR3 is TGTGCCAGCAGCCAAGTACAGGATTTTCCGGGAGGGCATCGGGAGCAGTTCTTC. As protein: CASSQVQDFPGGHREQFF.